Below are 26 T cell receptor beta chains sequenced from a single sample in a study of OX40 agonist ivuxolimab in advanced cancers. Generated by immunoSEQ multiplex PCR, the TCRdb table keeps only in-frame clones and is missing some. The repertoire holds around 70,000 clones, with 88% as singletons. Specimen: CD4+ or CD8+ T cells sorted from blood, collected in a trial of the OX40 agonist ivuxolimab. The receptors were gathered from an adult with an advanced solid tumor such as melanoma, head and neck, liver or kidney cancer.

The chain joins TRBV27 to TRBJ1-1, with D possibly TRBD1 on 6 matching bases. The CDR3 is 17 amino acids. Germline CDR1 MNHEY, CDR2 SMNVEV (reference sequence). The ends were cut back, 5 bases at V and 9 bases at J, with 28 bases in the middle. The CDR3 protein is CASSPLGGEEAPFQAFF. The DNA for the CDR3 is TGTGCCAGCAGTCCCCTCGGGGGCGAGGAGGCACCTTTTCAAGCTTTCTTT.

V is TRBV28 and J is TRBJ2-1; D possibly uses TRBD1 or TRBD2 (6 bases each). From germline, CDR1 is MDHEN and CDR2 SYDVKM. The CDR3 has 14 residues. The V end lost 5 bases, the J end lost 4 bases, and 12 bases lay between the germline ends. The CDR3 here is CASSPGGRYNEQFF. The CDR3 DNA reads TGTGCCAGCAGTCCCGGGGGCCGGTACAATGAGCAGTTCTTC.

Concerning this clone: The same CDR3 can be traced to other DNA sequences in this sample. J is TRBJ1-1 and V is TRBV9; D remains ambiguous. Germline loops: CDR1 SGDLS, CDR2 YYNGEE. V lost 0 bases, J lost 4 bases, and 7 bases lay in between. CDR3 length equals 13 residues. CDR3 residues: CASSVGDGTEAFF. The CDR3 DNA is TGTGCCAGCAGCGTAGGGGATGGCACTGAAGCTTTCTTT.

The chain recombines TRBV7-3 with TRBJ2-1; D assignment may be TRBD1 or TRBD2 (6 bases each). V lost 2 bases, J lost 4 bases, and 12 bases lay in between. The V gene's germline CDR1 is SGHTA and CDR2 FQGTGA. The length of the CDR3 is 15 residues. The CDR3: CASSLGQGRYNEQFF. CDR3 coding DNA: TGTGCCAGCAGCTTAGGGCAGGGGAGGTACAATGAGCAGTTCTTC. Full variable domain (remainder filled in from reference TRBV7-3 and TRBJ2-1): GAGVSQTPSNKVTEKGKYVELRCDPISGHTALYWYRQSLGQGPEFLIYFQGTGAADDSGLPNDRFFAVRPEGSVSTLKIQRTERGDSAVYLCASSLGQGRYNEQFFGPGTRLTVL.

The chain carries TRBV28 and TRBJ2-5; the D gene is possibly TRBD1 (6 bases). The CDR3 is 12 residues long. V dropped 11 bases and J dropped 2 bases, with 12 bases sitting between them. Germline lookup yields CDR1 MDHEN and CDR2 SYDVKM. The CDR3 nucleotides are TGTGCCTCCAACAGGGAACAAGAGACCCAGTACTTC. Translating it yields CASNREQETQYF.

The rearrangement joins TRBV11-2 to TRBJ2-2, with TRBD2 matching over 7 bases. Germline lookup yields CDR1 SGHAT and CDR2 FQNNGV. J lost 2 bases, V lost 5 bases, and 8 bases had no gene match. The CDR3 has 16 amino acids. Written as DNA, the CDR3 is TGTGCCAGCAGCCCCCGGGGAGCGGGAAACACCGGGGAGCTGTTTTTT. Translating gives CASSPRGAGNTGELFF.

The genes are TRBV10-1 and TRBJ1-3; maybe TRBD1 (5 bases). Germline V gene lookup returns CDR1 WNHNN and CDR2 SYGVQD (reference sequence). The germline V and J ends were trimmed by 3 bases and 0 bases, with 9 bases remaining between them. The CDR3 runs to 15 residues. The CDR3 here is CASSDGTASGNTIYF. As DNA, the CDR3 is TGCGCCAGCAGTGACGGGACGGCCTCTGGAAACACCATATATTTT.

The V gene is TRBV18, the J gene TRBJ1-5; D is perhaps TRBD1 (6 bases). CDR3 length: 17 residues. The germline V and J ends were trimmed by 4 bases and 2 bases, with 18 bases remaining between them. CDR1 and CDR2 (germline): KGHSH, LQKENI. CDR3 residues: CASSLRTGPQGNQPQHF. The CDR3 region has the DNA TGTGCCAGCTCACTCCGCACAGGGCCCCAGGGCAATCAGCCCCAGCATTTT.

The CDR3 reads CSPVKPGTQYF. Written as DNA, the CDR3 is TGCAGTCCCGTCAAGCCGGGGACCCAGTACTTC. The V call is TRBV20-1, the J call TRBJ2-5; D is ambiguous. V lost 8 bases, J lost 7 bases, and 14 bases lay in between. CDR3 size: 11 residues. Germline V CDR1 and CDR2: DFQATT, SNEGSKA (reference sequence).

J is TRBJ2-7 and V is TRBV2, with D hard to call. V shed 1 base and J shed 3 bases, with 4 bases lying between them. This CDR3 has 12 amino acids. Germline V gives CDR1 SNHLY, CDR2 FYNNEI. This chain's CDR3 is CASSEEVYEQYF. CDR3 in DNA: TGTGCCAGCAGTGAAGAGGTCTACGAGCAGTACTTC.

The chain uses TRBV5-4 and TRBJ1-2; a possible D gene is TRBD1 (5 bases). This CDR3 has 12 residues. Trimming took 5 bases from V and 10 from J, leaving 15 bases between them. CDR1 is SGHNT, CDR2 YYREEE, per germline (reference sequence). The CDR3 loop reads CASSYPQGVYTF. The CDR3 DNA sequence: TGTGCCAGCAGTTACCCCCAGGGAGTCTACACCTTC.

The V and J genes are TRBV5-4 and TRBJ2-6; D ambiguous. The CDR3 runs to 14 residues. Germline CDR1 SGHNT, CDR2 YYREEE (reference sequence). The V and J ends lost 5 bases and 0 bases respectively, with 6 bases between them. CDR3 bases: TGTGCCAGCAGTGCGAACTCTGGGGCCAACGTCCTGACTTTC. Translated, it gives CASSANSGANVLTF.

V is TRBV11-3 and J is TRBJ2-3, with D maybe TRBD2 (6 bases). The length of the CDR3 is 12 residues. The germline V gene encodes CDR1 SGHNT and CDR2 YENEEA. V dropped 4 bases and J dropped 8 bases, with 10 bases sitting between them. CDR3 sequence: CASSSVGGTQYF. The CDR3 DNA follows: TGTGCCAGCAGCTCGGTGGGGGGTACGCAGTATTTT.

The J gene is TRBJ2-6, the V gene TRBV7-2; D is possibly TRBD1 (6 bases). Germline CDR1 reads SGHTA; CDR2 reads FQGNSA. V lost 5 bases, J lost 0 bases, and 14 bases lay in between. The CDR3 length is 17 residues. CDR3 in DNA: TGTGCCAGCAGCCCACAAGGACAGAGCTCTGGGGCCAACGTCCTGACTTTC. This encodes CASSPQGQSSGANVLTF.

This clone showed up just once. V gene TRBV27 combines with J gene TRBJ1-5, with no clear D. The CDR3 runs to 16 residues. CDR1 MNHEY and CDR2 SMNVEV come from the germline V gene (reference sequence). V dropped 5 bases and J dropped 3 bases, with 17 bases sitting between them. The CDR3 here is CASSPLERAYNQPQHF. CDR3 DNA: TGTGCCAGCAGTCCACTCGAGAGGGCGTACAATCAGCCCCAGCATTTT.

This chain connects TRBV30 to TRBJ1-5; D perhaps matches TRBD1 (5 bases). Per the germline V gene, CDR1 is GTSNPN and CDR2 is SVGIG (reference sequence). The CDR3 runs to 14 residues. Deletions cut 2 bases from V and 0 bases from J, with 8 bases between. The CDR3 protein is CAWSWGYSNQPQHF. In DNA, the CDR3 is TGTGCCTGGAGTTGGGGGTATAGCAATCAGCCCCAGCATTTT.

This clone came up a few times. The chain links TRBV6-8 to TRBJ1-2; 9 nucleotides align to TRBD1. V lost 8 bases to trimming and J lost 13 bases; unmatched junction nucleotides: 14. CDR1 MNHGY and CDR2 SAAAGT come from the germline V gene. The CDR3 runs to 13 residues. CDR3 nucleotide sequence: TGTGCCAGCCTCCGGCGGACAGGGGATGGGGCCACCTTC. Amino acid sequence: CASLRRTGDGATF.

This chain links TRBV6-6 with TRBJ2-6; D is unclear. Germline values: CDR1 MNHNY, CDR2 SVGAGI (reference sequence). Trimming removed 6 bases from V and 4 bases from J, with 13 bases in between. The CDR3 runs 15 residues. The chain's CDR3 is CASRPTGLGANVLTF. CDR3 DNA sequence: TGTGCCAGCAGACCCACTGGCTTGGGGGCCAACGTCCTGACTTTC.

This rearrangement joins TRBV11-2 to TRBJ2-2; tentatively, D is TRBD2 (5 bases). This CDR3 is 14 amino acids long. Germline V gene data show CDR1 as SGHAT and CDR2 as FQNNGV. With 5 bases removed from V and 7 bases from J, the gap between germline ends came to 14 bases. Written as DNA, the CDR3 is TGTGCCAGCAGCCAGACCCGGGATATCGGGGAGCTGTTTTTT. This encodes CASSQTRDIGELFF.

This clone was counted between two and nine times. The V and J genes are TRBV7-6 and TRBJ2-7, with D perhaps matching TRBD1 or TRBD2 (5 bases each). The V end lost 1 base, the J end lost 7 bases, and 8 bases lay between the germline ends. The V gene's germline CDR1 is SGHVS and CDR2 FNYEAQ. The CDR3 sequence is 12 residues long. The CDR3, as DNA: TGTGCCAGCAGCTTAGGGGACGGGGAGCAGTACTTC. It encodes CASSLGDGEQYF.

This clone showed up just once. V is TRBV10-3 and J is TRBJ2-7; 12 bases fit TRBD1. After removal of 6 bases from V and 6 bases from J, the junction contained 9 bases not matched to a gene. This CDR3 comprises 15 residues. Germline assignment: CDR1 ENHRY and CDR2 SYGVKD. CDR3 DNA: TGTGCCATCAGCTCCCGGGACAGGGGGCAGGGCGAGCAGTACTTC. This gives the protein CAISSRDRGQGEQYF.

V gene TRBV4-2 combines with J gene TRBJ1-4; D remains unclear. V was cut by 0 bases and J by 7 bases, with 15 bases left in between. Germline CDR1 is LGHNA and CDR2 is YNFKEQ. The CDR3 loop spans 16 amino acids. CDR3 in amino acids: CASSQDGGGLSEKLFF. The CDR3, as DNA: TGTGCCAGCAGCCAAGACGGAGGAGGGCTCAGTGAAAAACTGTTTTTT.

CDR3 residues: CASSARPGRAGVNTEAFF. For the CDR3, the DNA is TGTGCCAGCAGCGCCCGACCAGGAAGGGCGGGGGTGAACACTGAAGCTTTCTTT. This sequence joins TRBV9 and TRBJ1-1, with a tentative D call TRBD1 (5 bases). Germline CDR1 and CDR2: SGDLS and YYNGEE. This CDR3 is 18 amino acids long. Trimming took 3 bases from V and 0 from J, leaving 21 bases between them. Full variable domain (rest looked up from reference TRBV9 and TRBJ1-1): DSGVTQTPKHLITATGQRVTLRCSPRSGDLSVYWYQQSLDQGLQFLIQYYNGEERAKGNILERFSAQQFPDLHSELNLSSLELGDSALYFCASSARPGRAGVNTEAFFGQGTRLTVV.

The V call is TRBV6-4, the J call TRBJ2-5; D tentatively reads TRBD1 or TRBD2 (5 bases each). The CDR3 runs to 13 residues. The V and J ends lost 5 bases and 5 bases respectively, with 12 bases between them. Germline V gives CDR1 MRHNA, CDR2 SNTAGT. The CDR3 sequence: CASSPWGSETQYF. CDR3 DNA: TGTGCCAGCAGTCCTTGGGGGTCGGAGACCCAGTACTTC.

The rearrangement uses TRBV5-1 and TRBJ1-1, with no clear D. The CDR3 runs to 13 residues. V lost 7 bases and J lost 3, with 13 bases in between. Germline V CDR1 and CDR2: SGHRS, YFSETQ. The CDR3 DNA sequence: TGCGCCAGCGCAGCCACTGCTGACACTGAAGCTTTCTTT. Residues: CASAATADTEAFF.

The chain employs TRBV6-6 and TRBJ1-5, with D hard to call. Germline assignment: CDR1 MNHNY and CDR2 SVGAGI (reference sequence). The CDR3 spans 15 residues. The V end was cut by 8 bases, the J end by 6 bases, with 20 bases between. DNA for the CDR3: TGTGCCAGCCGACCAGGTCGGGGAGAAAGTCAGCCCCAGCATTTT. This sequence encodes CASRPGRGESQPQHF.